The rows below give T cell receptor beta chains drawn from one sample of a study of response to subunit inactivated influenza vaccine. TCRdb re-called the RT-PCR reads with MiXCR, one entry per CDR3 protein. The data contain hundreds of thousands of distinct CDR3 sequences, 10% to 12% of them singletons. These data also formed part of another study, on T cells expressing NK-cell markers.

This material consisted of PBMCs from blood, taken on the day of vaccination. The receptors here all came from a man aged 50 to 59 who received an inactivated influenza vaccine. The CDR3 runs from the conserved cysteine through the conserved F or W. Fields, in order: clone size, D gene, V gene, J gene, CDR3 protein. The D gene is left open where the match is weak. Clone size is not always given. Where it is, it says once, few, many or a class for expanded clones.

many	.	TRBV6-6	TRBJ2-7	CASSYSGAYEQYF
many	TRBD2	TRBV29-1	TRBJ2-1	CSALTSGGAGEQFF
.	.	TRBV20-1	TRBJ2-7	CSARRDHTYEQYF
.	TRBD2	TRBV6-2/TRBV6-3	TRBJ2-3	CASSNQRGPTDTQYF
.	.	TRBV5-4	TRBJ2-1	CASSEGGYTYNEQFF
.	.	TRBV3-1	TRBJ2-6	CASSQVGHGPYGANVLTF
.	TRBD2	TRBV5-1	TRBJ2-3	CASSSGGWTDTQYF
.	.	TRBV6-6	TRBJ2-1	CASSYSSGTEFF
many	.	TRBV12-3/TRBV12-4	TRBJ1-5	CASSYEALSHNQPQHF
few	.	TRBV24-1	TRBJ2-2	CATSDPGGGTPDGELFF
few	.	TRBV6-1	TRBJ2-7	CASSAPGTYEQYF
many	.	TRBV12-3/TRBV12-4	TRBJ1-5	CASRTSGLMNQPQHF
few	.	TRBV29-1	TRBJ2-7	CSAIRESASYEQYF